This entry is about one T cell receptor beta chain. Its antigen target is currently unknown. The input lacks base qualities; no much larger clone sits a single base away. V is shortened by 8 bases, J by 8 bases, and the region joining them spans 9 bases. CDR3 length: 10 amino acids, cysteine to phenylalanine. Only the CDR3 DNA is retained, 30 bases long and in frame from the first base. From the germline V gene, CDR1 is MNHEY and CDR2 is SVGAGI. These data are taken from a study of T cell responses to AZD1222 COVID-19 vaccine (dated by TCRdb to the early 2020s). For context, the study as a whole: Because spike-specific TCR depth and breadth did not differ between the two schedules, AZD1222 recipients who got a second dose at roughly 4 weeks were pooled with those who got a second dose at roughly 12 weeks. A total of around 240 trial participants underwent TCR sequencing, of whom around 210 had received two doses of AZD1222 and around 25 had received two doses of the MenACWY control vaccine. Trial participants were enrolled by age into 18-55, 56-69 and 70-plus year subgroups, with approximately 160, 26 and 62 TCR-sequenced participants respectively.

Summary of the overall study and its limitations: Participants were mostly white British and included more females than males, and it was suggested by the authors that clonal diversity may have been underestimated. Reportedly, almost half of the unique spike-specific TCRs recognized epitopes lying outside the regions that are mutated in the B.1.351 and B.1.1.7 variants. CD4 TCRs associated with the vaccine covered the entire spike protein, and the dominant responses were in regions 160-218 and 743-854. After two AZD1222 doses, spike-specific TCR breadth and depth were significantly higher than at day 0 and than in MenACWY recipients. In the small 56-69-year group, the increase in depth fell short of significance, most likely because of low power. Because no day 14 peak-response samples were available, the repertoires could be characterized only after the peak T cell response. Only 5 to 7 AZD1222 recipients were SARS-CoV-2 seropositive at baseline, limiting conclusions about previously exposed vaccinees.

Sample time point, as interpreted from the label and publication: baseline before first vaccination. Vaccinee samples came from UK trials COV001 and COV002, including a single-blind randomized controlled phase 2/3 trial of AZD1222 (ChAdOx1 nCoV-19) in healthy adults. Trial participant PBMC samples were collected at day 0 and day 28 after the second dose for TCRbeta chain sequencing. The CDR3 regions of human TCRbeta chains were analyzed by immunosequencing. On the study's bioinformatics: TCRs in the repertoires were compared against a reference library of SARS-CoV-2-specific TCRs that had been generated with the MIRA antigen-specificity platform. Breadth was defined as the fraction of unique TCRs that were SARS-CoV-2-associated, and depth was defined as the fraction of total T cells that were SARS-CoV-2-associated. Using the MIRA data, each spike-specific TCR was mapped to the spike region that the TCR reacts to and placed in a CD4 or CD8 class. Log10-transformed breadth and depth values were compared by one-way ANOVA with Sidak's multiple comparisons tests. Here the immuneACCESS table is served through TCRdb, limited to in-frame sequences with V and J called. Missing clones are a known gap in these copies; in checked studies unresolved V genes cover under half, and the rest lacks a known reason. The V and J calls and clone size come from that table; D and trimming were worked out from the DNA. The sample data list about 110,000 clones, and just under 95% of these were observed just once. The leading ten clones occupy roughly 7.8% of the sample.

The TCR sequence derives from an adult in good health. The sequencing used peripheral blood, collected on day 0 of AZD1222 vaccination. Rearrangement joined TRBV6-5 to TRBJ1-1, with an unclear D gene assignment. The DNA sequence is TGTGCCAGCCTCGACGGGGAAGCTTTCTTT. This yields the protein CASLDGEAFF.